This TCR beta chain was recorded in a study of cytomegalovirus exposure and HLA in healthy donors. Study outcomes and limitations: Further analysis, carried out later, found HLA-associated TCR beta chains more clonally expanded than equally common other chains. Some V segments, including TRBV6-2 and TRBV6-3, were excluded as indistinguishable. The only immune exposure information that was available was CMV serostatus.

Though nominally healthy at sampling, donors likely had unrecorded immune exposures. PCR employed 60 Vbeta and 13 Jbeta primers. The repertoire was sequenced with immunoSEQ multiplex PCR; TCRdb's copy has only in-frame clones and lacks some. The sample holds over 55,000 clones, around 87% seen once. Worth noting for this clone: The antigen is undetermined.

This CDR3 spans 14 amino acids. The V gene end was trimmed by 6 bases and the J gene end by 3 bases; junction bases not matched to a gene: 6. Per germline, CDR1 MNHEY and CDR2 SVGAGI. The chain carries TRBV6-5 and TRBJ2-7; TRBD1 matches at 9 bases. The sequence derives from a young man in good health and CMV-seronegative. Sequencing used PBMCs. The CDR3 DNA sequence: TGTGCCAGCAGGGTCGGGACAGGGAGCTACGAGCAGTACTTC. This encodes CASRVGTGSYEQYF.